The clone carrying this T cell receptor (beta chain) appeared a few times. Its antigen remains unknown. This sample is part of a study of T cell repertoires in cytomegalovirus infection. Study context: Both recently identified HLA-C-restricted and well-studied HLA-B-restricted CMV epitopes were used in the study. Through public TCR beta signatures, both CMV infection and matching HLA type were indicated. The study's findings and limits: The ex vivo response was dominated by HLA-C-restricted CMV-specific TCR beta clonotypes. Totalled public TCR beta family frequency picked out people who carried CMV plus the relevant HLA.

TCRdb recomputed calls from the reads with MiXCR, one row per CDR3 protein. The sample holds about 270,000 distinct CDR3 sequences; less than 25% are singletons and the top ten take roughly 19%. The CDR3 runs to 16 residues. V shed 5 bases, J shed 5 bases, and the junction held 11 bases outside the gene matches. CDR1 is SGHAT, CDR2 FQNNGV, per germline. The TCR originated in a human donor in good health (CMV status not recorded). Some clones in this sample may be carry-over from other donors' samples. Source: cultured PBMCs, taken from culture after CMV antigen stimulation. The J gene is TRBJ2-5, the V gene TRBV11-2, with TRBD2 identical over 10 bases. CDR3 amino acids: CASSRGGLAGVETQYF. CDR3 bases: TGTGCCAGCAGCAGAGGCGGGCTAGCGGGAGTCGAGACCCAGTACTTC.